This T cell receptor beta chain emerged from a study of shared clonotypes between healthy human individuals. Clones were sequenced by immunoSEQ multiplex PCR, and TCRdb holds only the in-frame ones, with some missing. The sample has about 92,000 clones; approximately 63% are singletons. The CDR3 loop spans 17 amino acids. In germline, CDR1 is SEHNR, CDR2 FQNEAQ (reference sequence). V was clipped by 1 base and J by 4 bases, with 20 bases between them. Sequencing was performed on memory CD8+ T cells sorted from blood. Stated subset: CD45RO+ cells pooled with CCR7-negative TemRA cells. The source is a man aged 25 to 45 in good health. The chain recombines TRBV7-9 with TRBJ2-7, with D possibly being TRBD1 (5 bases). The CDR3 nucleotides read TGTGCCAGCAGCTTAGTAGGCGGACAAGGTTTTAATTACGAGCAGTACTTC. Translated: CASSLVGGQGFNYEQYF. Complete variable domain (other parts from reference TRBV7-9 and TRBJ2-7): DTGVSQNPRHKITKRGQNVTFRCDPISEHNRLYWYRQTLGQGPEFLTYFQNEAQLEKSRLLSDRFSAERPKGSFSTLEIQRTEQGDSAMYLCASSLVGGQGFNYEQYFGPGTRLTVT.